This TCR beta chain comes out of a study of naive and memory T cell subsets. The study, taken as a whole, reports: In CD4 and CD8 cells, diversity dropped from naive through EMRA. Naive and memory subsets had different power law exponents for TCR abundance.

Four subsets defined by CD45RA and CD27 were sorted after CD3, CD4, CD8 and live/dead staining. Germline CDR1 and CDR2: SQVTM and ANQGSEA. The CDR3 is 13 amino acids. With 3 bases removed from V and 5 bases from J, the gap between germline ends came to 12 bases. In this sample, this clonotype turned up many times. Its antigen remains unknown. The beta constant-region primer was an equimolar mix of two oligonucleotides covering TRBC1 and TRBC2. The ligated cDNA underwent four PCR rounds using SP2 and nested alpha and beta constant-region primers. TCRdb re-analysed the UMI-ligation and nested PCR reads in MiXCR, keeping a single row per CDR3 protein. This table holds roughly 24,000 distinct CDR3 sequences, about 10% found once.

The chain combines TRBV29-1 with TRBJ2-3; no firm D call. Sequenced material: central memory CD8+ T cells from blood. The clonotype was recovered from a human donor in good health. The CDR3 loop reads CSVDEVAIDTQYF. CDR3 nucleotide sequence: TGCAGCGTTGATGAGGTGGCTATAGATACGCAGTATTTT.